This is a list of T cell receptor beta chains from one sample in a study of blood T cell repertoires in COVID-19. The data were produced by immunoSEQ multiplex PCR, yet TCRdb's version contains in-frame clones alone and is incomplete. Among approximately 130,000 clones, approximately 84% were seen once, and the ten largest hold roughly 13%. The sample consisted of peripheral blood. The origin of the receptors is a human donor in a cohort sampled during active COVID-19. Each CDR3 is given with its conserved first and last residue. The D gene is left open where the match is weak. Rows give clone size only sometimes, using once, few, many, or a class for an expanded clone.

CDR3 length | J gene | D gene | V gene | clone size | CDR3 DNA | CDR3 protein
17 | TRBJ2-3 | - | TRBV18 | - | TGTGCCAGCTCACCCTTCAGCCGGGGATCTCAAACAGATACGCAGTATTTT | CASSPFSRGSQTDTQYF
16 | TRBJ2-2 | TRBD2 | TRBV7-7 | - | TGTGCTAGCAGCTTAGCTAGCGGGGGGATCACCGGGGAGCTGTTTTTT | CASSLASGGITGELFF
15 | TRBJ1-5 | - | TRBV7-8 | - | TGTGCCAGCAGCTTAATTGGGCAGAGAGATCAGCCCCAGCATTTT | CASSLIGQRDQPQHF
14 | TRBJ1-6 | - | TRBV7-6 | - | TGTGCCAGCAGTTCTGACAGACTTAATTCACCCCTCCACTTT | CASSSDRLNSPLHF
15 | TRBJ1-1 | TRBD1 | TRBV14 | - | TGTGCCAGCAGCCAAAACAGGGGGCTGAACACTGAAGCTTTCTTT | CASSQNRGLNTEAFF
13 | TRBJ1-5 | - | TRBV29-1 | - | TGCAGCGTTTCCGAGAATAGCAATCAGCCCCAGCATTTT | CSVSENSNQPQHF
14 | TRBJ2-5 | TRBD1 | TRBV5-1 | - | TGCGCCAGCACCCCGGGACAGGGGGTGGAGACCCAGTACTTC | CASTPGQGVETQYF
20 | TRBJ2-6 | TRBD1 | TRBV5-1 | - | TGCGCCAGCAGCGCGCCCCCCCGGGACAGGGAAAGCTCTGGGGCCAACGTCCTGACTTTC | CASSAPPRDRESSGANVLTF
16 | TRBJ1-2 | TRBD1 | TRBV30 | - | TGTGCCTGGGATAACCGCGGGACAGGCCTTTTCTATGGCTACACCTTC | CAWDNRGTGLFYGYTF
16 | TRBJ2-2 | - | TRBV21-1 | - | TGTGCCAGGGGGCAGCTCACGACAGAGAACACCGGGGAGCTGTTTTTT | CARGQLTTENTGELFF
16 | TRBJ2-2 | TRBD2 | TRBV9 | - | TGTGCCAGCAGCGTCTCTGCGGGGGGGCCGACCGGGGAGCTGTTTTTT | CASSVSAGGPTGELFF
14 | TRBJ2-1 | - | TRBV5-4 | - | TGTGCCAGCAGCTTTAGCGCGGGGAACAATGAGCAGTTCTTC | CASSFSAGNNEQFF
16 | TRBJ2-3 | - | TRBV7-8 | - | TGTGCCAGCAGCTTAATCGGGGGGCTTAGCACAGATACGCAGTATTTT | CASSLIGGLSTDTQYF
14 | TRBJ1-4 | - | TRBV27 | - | TGTGCCACCAAACCGGACAGAGAAAATGAAAAACTGTTTTTT | CATKPDRENEKLFF
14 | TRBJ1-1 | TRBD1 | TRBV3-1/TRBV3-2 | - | TGTGCCAGCAGCCGACAGGGAGGGAACACTGAAGCTTTCTTT | CASSRQGGNTEAFF
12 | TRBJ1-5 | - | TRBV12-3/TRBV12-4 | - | TGTGCCAGCAGGTCCACGGGTCAGCCCCAGCATTTT | CASRSTGQPQHF
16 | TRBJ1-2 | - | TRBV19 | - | TGTGCCAGTAGTCCGCGGGAACAGAGCCTAACTGATGGCTACACCTTC | CASSPREQSLTDGYTF
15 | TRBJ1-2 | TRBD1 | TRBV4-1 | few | TGCGCCAGCAGCCAAACGCCGGGACAGGGGCTTCGGAGCACCTTC | CASSQTPGQGLRSTF
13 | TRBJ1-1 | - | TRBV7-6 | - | TGTGCCACCTCCCGAGCAGGGGTCACTGAAGCTTTCTTT | CATSRAGVTEAFF
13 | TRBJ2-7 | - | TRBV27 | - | TGTGCCAGCATGGGGGGGGCCAGCTACGAGCAGTACTTC | CASMGGASYEQYF
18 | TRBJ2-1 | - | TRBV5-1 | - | TGCGCCAGCAGCTACCCCATGAAGGGGGGGGTCTCCTACAATGAGCAGTTCTTC | CASSYPMKGGVSYNEQFF
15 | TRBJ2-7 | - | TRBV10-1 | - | TGCGCCAGCAGTGAGGGAGGGCCGCCCTCCTACGAGCAGTACTTC | CASSEGGPPSYEQYF
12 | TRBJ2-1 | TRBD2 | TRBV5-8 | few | TGTGCCAGCAGCGTACTAGCGGGTGAGCAGTTCTTC | CASSVLAGEQFF
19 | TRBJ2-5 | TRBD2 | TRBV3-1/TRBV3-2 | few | TGTGCCAGCAGCCAAGATTGGGTGGGTAGCGGGGGTCCCCTGGAGACCCAGTACTTC | CASSQDWVGSGGPLETQYF
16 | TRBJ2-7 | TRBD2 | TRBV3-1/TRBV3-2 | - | TGTGCCAGCAGCCAAGATTTAGCGGGGGTCTCCTACGAGCAGTACTTC | CASSQDLAGVSYEQYF
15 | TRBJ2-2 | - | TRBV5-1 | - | TGCGCCAGCAGCTTGGGGGGGCGGAACACCGGGGAGCTGTTTTTT | CASSLGGRNTGELFF
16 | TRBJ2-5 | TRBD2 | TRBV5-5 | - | TGTGCCAGCAGCACCCAGGTAGCGGGGATGCAAGAGACCCAGTACTTC | CASSTQVAGMQETQYF
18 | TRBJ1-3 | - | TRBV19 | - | TGTGCCAGTAGTAGCACTCCACGGGACTCCGAGCGCGGAAACACCATATATTTT | CASSSTPRDSERGNTIYF
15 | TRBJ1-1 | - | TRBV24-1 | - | TGTGCCACCAGTGATGCGGGACGGCGGAACACTGAAGCTTTCTTT | CATSDAGRRNTEAFF
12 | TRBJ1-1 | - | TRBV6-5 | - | TGTGCCAGCAGTCCCCCCCGCACTGAAGCTTTCTTT | CASSPPRTEAFF
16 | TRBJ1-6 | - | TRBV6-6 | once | TGTGCCAGCAGTTACGGGGGAGGGAGTTATAATTCACCCCTCCACTTT | CASSYGGGSYNSPLHF
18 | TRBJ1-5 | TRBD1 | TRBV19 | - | TGTGCCAGTAGTTCCCCCCCCGGGACAGGTTATAGCAATCAGCCCCAGCATTTT | CASSSPPGTGYSNQPQHF
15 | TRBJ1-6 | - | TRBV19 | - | TGTGCCAGCCATCACCAAGGCAGAGGGAATTCACCCCTCCACTTT | CASHHQGRGNSPLHF
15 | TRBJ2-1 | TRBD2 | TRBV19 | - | TGTGCCAGTAGTACCCTTTGGCGGGGGGTAAATGAGCAGTTCTTC | CASSTLWRGVNEQFF
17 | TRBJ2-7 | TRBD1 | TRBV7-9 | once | TGTGCCAGAAAGTCACAGGGGGCCCCGGGTTATTCCTACGAGCAGTACTTC | CARKSQGAPGYSYEQYF
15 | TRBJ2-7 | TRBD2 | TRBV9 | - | TGTGCCAGCAGCGTAGGAAGCGGGGGGGCCTACGAGCAGTACTTC | CASSVGSGGAYEQYF
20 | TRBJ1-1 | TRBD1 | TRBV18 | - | TGTGCCAGCTCACCGACATTATTGGGGACAGGCGACGTGCGGAACACTGAAGCTTTCTTT | CASSPTLLGTGDVRNTEAFF
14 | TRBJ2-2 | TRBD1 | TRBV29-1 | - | TGCAGCCCTCGGACAGGACCGAACACCGGGGAGCTGTTTTTT | CSPRTGPNTGELFF
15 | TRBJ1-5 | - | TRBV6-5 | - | TGTGCCAGCAACGCTGAGGGGGTAAGCAATCAGCCCCAGCATTTT | CASNAEGVSNQPQHF
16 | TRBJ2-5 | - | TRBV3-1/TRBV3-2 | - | TGTGCCAGCAGCCAATTCAGTGGCCGAGGCCAAGAGACCCAGTACTTC | CASSQFSGRGQETQYF